This TCR beta chain was sequenced in a study of blood T cell repertoires in COVID-19 (TCRdb year 2020). Describing the broader study: The collaborator samples originated in the United States, Italy and Spain and spanned the acute and convalescent phases of COVID-19. Where available, HLA class I and class II types were obtained from metadata supplied by the sample provider rather than from assay-based typing. The repertoires were made available in a free public database intended to serve as a resource for research on the immune response to SARS-CoV-2. Sample metadata almost always included a de-identified subject ID, COVID-19 status, age in years and sex. The material from the prospective study consisted of cDNA or gDNA derived from T cells, B-cell-depleted T cells, or PBMCs. Subjects who had been exposed to COVID-19, were actively infected with it, or had recovered from it provided the deeply sampled blood TCRbeta repertoires that made up the dataset. Samples came from the ongoing ImmuneRACE study (first 160 participants) plus 1,254 subjects from 6 global collaborators. What the work shows at the level of the full study, not this receptor alone: The amount of clinical and demographic metadata varied by source and participant and was provided uncurated.

This clone was recorded only once. Its antigen has not been determined. No qualities accompany the bases; no much larger clone lies one base away. The junction shows trimming of 5 bases on V and 1 base on J, plus 11 bases between the germline ends. As encoded in the germline V gene (reference sequence), CDR1 is SEHNR while CDR2 is FQNEAQ. The CDR3 covers 14 residues, taking in both the cysteine and the phenylalanine. The sequence is cut down to CDR3 DNA, 42 bases in frame from base 1. Each collaborating institution followed its own protocols to collect whole blood in K2EDTA tubes. For TCRbeta analysis, collaborator samples were shipped as frozen whole blood, as isolated PBMCs, or as DNA extracted from either sample type. The immunoSEQ Assay, a bias-controlled multiplex PCR, was used to amplify TCRbeta CDR3 regions from genomic DNA. The paper's data handling went like this. The number of nucleated cells in each sample was estimated by amplification of reference gene primers within the assay. To quantify the absolute abundance of each unique TCRbeta CDR3 rearrangement, sequence reads were collapsed and filtered. For each sample, productive Simpson clonality was calculated as the square root of Simpson's diversity index over productive rearrangements. TCRdb limited this immuneACCESS table to in-frame rearrangements with V and J called. A share of clones is missing; checked studies link under half to unresolved V genes, and the rest is unexplained. The DNA was the basis for D and trimming; V, J and clone size are from that table. This sample is represented by some 93,000 clones; 82% of them were singletons. Clones ranked in the top ten supply 8.5% to 12% of the sample.

The specimen was peripheral blood. This TCR derives from a man in his 70s with acute or convalescent COVID-19. The V gene is TRBV7-9 and the J gene is TRBJ1-1; a tentative D match to TRBD1 spans 6 bases. The CDR3 here reads CASSHPGQNTEAFF. Read as DNA, the sequence is TGTGCCAGCAGCCACCCGGGACAGAACACTGAAGCTTTCTTT.